This T cell receptor (beta chain) originates from a study of T cell changes during pregnancy in multiple sclerosis. Only in-frame clones appear in the TCRdb table, and some are missing; sequencing was by immunoSEQ multiplex PCR. This repertoire shows tens of thousands of clones, about 92% found once; its top ten account for around 2.9%. Germline CDR1 and CDR2: MNHEY and SMNVEV (reference sequence). The CDR3 runs to 13 residues. V lost 5 bases to trimming and J lost 1 base, with 7 bases between them. V is TRBV27 and J is TRBJ2-3; D unclear. Sequencing used CD8+ T cells from peripheral blood mononuclear cells, obtained before pregnancy. The clonotype comes from a female donor with multiple sclerosis, enrolled in a pregnancy study. CDR3 sequence: CASSSRGTDTQYF. The CDR3 DNA reads as TGTGCCAGCAGTAGTCGGGGCACAGATACGCAGTATTTT.